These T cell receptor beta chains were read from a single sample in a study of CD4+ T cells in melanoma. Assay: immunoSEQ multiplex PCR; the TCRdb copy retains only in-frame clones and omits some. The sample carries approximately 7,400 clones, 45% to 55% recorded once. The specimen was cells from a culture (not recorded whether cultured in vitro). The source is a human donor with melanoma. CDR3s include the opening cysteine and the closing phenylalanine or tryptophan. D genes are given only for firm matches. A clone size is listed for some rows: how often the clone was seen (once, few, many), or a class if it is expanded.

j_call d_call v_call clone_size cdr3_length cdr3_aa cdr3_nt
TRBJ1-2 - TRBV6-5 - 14 CASRAPGDNYGYTF TGTGCCAGCAGGGCGCCTGGGGATAACTATGGCTACACCTTC
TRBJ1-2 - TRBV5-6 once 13 CASSPDAVGGYTF TGTGCCAGCAGCCCCGACGCAGTAGGCGGCTACACCTTC
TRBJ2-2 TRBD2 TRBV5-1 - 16 CASSLAGGGATGELFF TGCGCCAGCAGCTTGGCCGGCGGGGGGGCGACCGGGGAGCTGTTTTTT
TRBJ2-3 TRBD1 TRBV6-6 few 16 CASSPRDSELTDTQYF TGTGCCAGCAGTCCAAGGGACAGCGAGCTCACAGATACGCAGTATTTT
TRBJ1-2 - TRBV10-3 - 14 CAISELQGNYGYTF TGTGCCATCAGTGAGTTGCAGGGTAACTATGGCTACACCTTC
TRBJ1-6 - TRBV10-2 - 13 CASSELMNSPLHF TGCGCCAGCAGTGAGTTAATGAATTCACCCCTCCACTTT
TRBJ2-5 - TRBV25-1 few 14 CASQPPWQQETQYF TGTGCCAGCCAACCCCCCTGGCAGCAGGAGACCCAGTACTTC
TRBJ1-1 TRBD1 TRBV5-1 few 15 CASSVQGEKNTEAFF TGCGCCAGCAGCGTGCAGGGGGAAAAGAACACTGAAGCTTTCTTT
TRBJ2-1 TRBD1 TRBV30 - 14 CAWKEQGSYNEQFF TGTGCCTGGAAGGAACAGGGGTCCTACAATGAGCAGTTCTTC
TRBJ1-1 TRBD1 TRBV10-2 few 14 CASSDGQGNTEAFF TGCGCCAGCAGTGATGGACAGGGAAACACTGAAGCTTTCTTT
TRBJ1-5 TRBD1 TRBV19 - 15 CASTMGTVGNQPQHF TGTGCCAGTACCATGGGGACAGTAGGCAATCAGCCCCAGCATTTT
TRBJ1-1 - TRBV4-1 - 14 CASSQVHLNTEAFF TGCGCCAGCAGCCAAGTACACCTTAACACTGAAGCTTTCTTT
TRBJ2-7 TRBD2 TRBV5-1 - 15 CASSRGGQGRYEQYF TGCGCCAGCAGCCGGGGGGGTCAAGGTCGCTACGAGCAGTACTTC
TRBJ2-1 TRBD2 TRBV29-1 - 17 CSVGPTLGEGYYNEQFF TGCAGCGTTGGGCCAACCTTAGGGGAGGGGTACTACAATGAGCAGTTCTTC
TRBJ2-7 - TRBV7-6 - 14 CASSLEDRGYEQYF TGTGCCAGCAGCTTAGAGGACAGAGGCTACGAGCAGTACTTC
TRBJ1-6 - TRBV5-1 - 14 CASSFSADNSPLHF TGCGCCAGCAGCTTTTCGGCAGATAATTCACCCCTCCACTTT
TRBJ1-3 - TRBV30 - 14 CAWIPTGGRNTIYF TGTGCCTGGATCCCAACAGGCGGGAGAAACACCATATATTTT
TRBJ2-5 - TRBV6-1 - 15 CASSEATTRPETQYF TGTGCCAGCAGTGAAGCGACCACCCGCCCAGAGACCCAGTACTTC
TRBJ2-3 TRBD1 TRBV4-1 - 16 CASSNAGTGWTDTQYF TGCGCCAGCAGCAACGCCGGGACAGGATGGACAGATACGCAGTATTTT
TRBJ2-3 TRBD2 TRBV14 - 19 CASSPGLAGEYTSTDTQYF TGTGCCAGCAGCCCTGGACTAGCGGGGGAGTATACTAGCACAGATACGCAGTATTTT
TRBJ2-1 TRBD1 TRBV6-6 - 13 CASRGDRDYEQFF TGTGCCAGCAGGGGGGACAGGGACTATGAGCAGTTCTTC
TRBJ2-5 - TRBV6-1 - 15 CASSLAGAIVGTQYF TGTGCCAGCTCCCTGGCGGGGGCAATCGTAGGGACCCAGTACTTC
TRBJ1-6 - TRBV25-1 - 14 CASRLGSYNSPLHF TGTGCCAGCAGACTCGGCTCCTATAATTCACCCCTCCACTTT
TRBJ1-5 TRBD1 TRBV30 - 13 CAWSPGGRQPQHF TGTGCCTGGAGCCCAGGGGGCAGGCAGCCCCAGCATTTT
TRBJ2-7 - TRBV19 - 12 CASSTGQYEQYF TGTGCCAGTAGTACCGGACAGTACGAGCAGTACTTC
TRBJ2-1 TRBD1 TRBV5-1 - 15 CASSLDGQGTNEQFF TGCGCCAGCAGCTTGGACGGACAGGGGACGAATGAGCAGTTCTTC
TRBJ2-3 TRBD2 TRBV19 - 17 CASSMARTSLITDTQYF TGTGCCAGTAGTATGGCAAGGACTAGCTTAATCACAGATACGCAGTATTTT
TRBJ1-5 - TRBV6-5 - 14 CASSPDTPNQPQHF TGTGCCAGCAGCCCAGACACCCCAAATCAGCCCCAGCATTTT
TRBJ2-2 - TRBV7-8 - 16 CASSSLRWGLGGELFF TGTGCCAGCAGCTCCCTTAGGTGGGGGCTCGGCGGGGAGCTGTTTTTT
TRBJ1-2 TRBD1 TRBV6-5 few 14 CASSYSGQAYGYTF TGTGCCAGCAGTTACTCCGGACAGGCCTATGGCTACACCTTC
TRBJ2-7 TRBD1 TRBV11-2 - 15 CASSSTGGASYEQYF TGTGCCAGCAGCTCCACAGGGGGCGCGTCCTACGAGCAGTACTTC
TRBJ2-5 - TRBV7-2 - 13 CASSPPVGETQYF TGTGCCAGCAGCCCCCCCGTGGGGGAGACCCAGTACTTC
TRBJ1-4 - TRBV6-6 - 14 CASSYRDTRSELFF TGTGCCAGCAGTTACAGGGACACGAGGTCGGAACTGTTTTTT
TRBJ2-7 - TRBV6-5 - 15 CASSYSGLPSYEQYF TGTGCCAGCAGTTACTCCGGGCTCCCTTCCTACGAGCAGTACTTC
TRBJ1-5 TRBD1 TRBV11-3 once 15 CASSLKQGASQPQHF TGTGCCAGCAGCTTGAAACAGGGGGCGTCTCAGCCCCAGCATTTT
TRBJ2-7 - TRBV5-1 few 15 CASSYQGGAFYEQYF TGCGCCAGCAGCTACCAAGGGGGGGCCTTTTACGAGCAGTACTTC
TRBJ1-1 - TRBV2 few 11 CALGENTEAFF TGTGCCCTCGGGGAGAACACTGAAGCTTTCTTT
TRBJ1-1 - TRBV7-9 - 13 CASSPPMNTEAFF TGTGCCAGCAGCCCGCCTATGAACACTGAAGCTTTCTTT
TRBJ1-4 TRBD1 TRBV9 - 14 CASSWGTANEKLFF TGTGCCAGCAGTTGGGGGACAGCTAATGAAAAACTGTTTTTT
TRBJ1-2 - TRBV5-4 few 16 CASSWRGGHLIYGYTF TGTGCCAGCAGCTGGAGGGGCGGACACCTTATTTATGGCTACACCTTC
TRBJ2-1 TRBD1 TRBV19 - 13 CASTRTGSDEQFF TGTGCCAGTACCAGGACAGGGAGCGATGAGCAGTTCTTC